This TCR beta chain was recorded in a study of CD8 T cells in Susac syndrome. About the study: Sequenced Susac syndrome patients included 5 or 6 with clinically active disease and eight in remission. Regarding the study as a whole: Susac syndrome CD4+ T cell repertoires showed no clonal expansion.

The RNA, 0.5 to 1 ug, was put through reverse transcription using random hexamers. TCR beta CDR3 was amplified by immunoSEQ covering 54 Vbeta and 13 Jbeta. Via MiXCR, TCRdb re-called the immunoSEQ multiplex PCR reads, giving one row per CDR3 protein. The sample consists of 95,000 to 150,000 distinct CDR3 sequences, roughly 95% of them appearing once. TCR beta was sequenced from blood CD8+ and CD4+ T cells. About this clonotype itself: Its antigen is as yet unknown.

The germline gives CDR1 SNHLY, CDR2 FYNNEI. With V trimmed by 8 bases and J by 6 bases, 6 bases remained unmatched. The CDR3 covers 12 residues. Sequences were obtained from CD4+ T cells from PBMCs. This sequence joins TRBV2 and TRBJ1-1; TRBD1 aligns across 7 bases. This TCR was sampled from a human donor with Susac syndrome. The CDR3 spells CASRERGPEAFF. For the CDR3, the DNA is TGTGCCAGCCGAGAGAGGGGGCCTGAAGCTTTCTTT.